The clone carrying this T cell receptor (beta chain) was seen ten or more times. This record comes from a study of regulatory T cells in long-lasting Graves disease. Building the TCR beta libraries relied on iRepertoire HTBI primers, and CDR3 regions underwent Arm-PCR. MiXCR was run by TCRdb on the multiplex PCR reads, yielding one entry per CDR3 protein. In the table there are around 420,000 distinct CDR3 sequences, 15% of which are singletons. Trimming cost V 1 base and J 5 bases, with 8 bases left between them. Germline V gene lookup returns CDR1 SGHTA and CDR2 FQGTGA. The CDR3 is 13 amino acids. Indicated time point: newly diagnosed GD, antithyroid drugs for less than 3 months. TCR sequences were obtained from RNA taken from PBMCs. The data also belong to a second study, concerning T cells in Graves' hyperthyroidism and ophthalmopathy.

Sequenced here: peripheral blood mononuclear cells (PBMCs), sampled at new diagnosis, from a patient treated with antithyroid drugs. The receptor comes from a woman aged 40 to 50 with Graves disease. This chain joins TRBV7-3 and TRBJ2-5, with a tentative D call TRBD2 (6 bases). CDR3 nucleotides: TGTGCCAGCAGCTTAAATGGGGGGGAGACCCAGTACTTC. The encoded protein is CASSLNGGETQYF.